This entry lists 3 T cell receptor beta chains sequenced from one sample in a study of blood T cell repertoires in COVID-19. TCRdb's copy holds only in-frame clones and misses some; the assay was immunoSEQ multiplex PCR. The sample records tens of thousands of clones, 65% to 85% being singletons. The sequencing sample was made of peripheral blood. These receptors all come from a man between 60 and 75 years old with acute or convalescent COVID-19.

The rearrangement joins TRBV9 to TRBJ2-3; 7 bases match TRBD2. V lost 0 bases to trimming and J lost 4 bases; unmatched junction nucleotides: 2. The CDR3 covers 14 residues. Germline-derived CDR1 and CDR2 are SGDLS and YYNGEE. CDR3 residues: CASSVGTRSDTQYF. The CDR3, as DNA: TGTGCCAGCAGCGTAGGGACTAGGTCAGATACGCAGTATTTT.

V and J are TRBV12-3 or TRBV12-4 and TRBJ2-3; TRBD2 matches 10 bases. This CDR3 has 13 amino acids. J lost 15 bases, V lost 6 bases, and 12 bases had no gene match. CDR3 nucleotides: TGTGCCAGCAGCCCCATTCTAGCGGGGGCCCCTTATTTT. Translating gives CASSPILAGAPYF.

The count of this clone is one. The chain recombines TRBV19 with TRBJ1-5; D gene ambiguous. Germline values: CDR1 LNHDA, CDR2 SQIVND (reference sequence). V was pared by 4 bases and J by 0 bases, with 7 bases between. CDR3 length: 14 residues. CDR3 region: CASSRQNSNQPQHF. CDR3 nucleotide sequence: TGTGCCAGTAGTAGACAAAATAGCAATCAGCCCCAGCATTTT.